This TCR beta chain is from a study of blood T cell repertoires in COVID-19. The wider study: The United States, Italy and Spain supplied acute and convalescent COVID-19 samples.

Generated by immunoSEQ multiplex PCR, the TCRdb table keeps only in-frame clones and is missing some. The sample consists of about 340,000 clones, about 93% of them appearing once. Germline assignment: CDR1 SGHRS and CDR2 YFSETQ. The CDR3 is 15 residues long. V was pared by 0 bases and J by 3 bases, with 12 bases between. Source material: peripheral blood. This sequence was found in a woman between 18 and 30 years old who had recovered from COVID-19. The J gene is TRBJ1-1, the V gene TRBV5-1; D remains unclear. The CDR3 DNA sequence: TGCGCCAGCAGCTTGGAGCCGGGGTTGGACACTGAAGCTTTCTTT. Its translation is CASSLEPGLDTEAFF.